Listed here are 32 T cell receptor beta chains from one sample, sequenced in a study of cytomegalovirus exposure and HLA in healthy donors. In the PCR, 60 Vbeta and 13 Jbeta primers were used. The protocol was immunoSEQ multiplex PCR, while the TCRdb copy is restricted to in-frame clones and leaves out a portion. The top ten hold around 3.4% of the sample, which has more than 140,000 clones, 60% to 80% seen once. Sequenced: PBMCs. The receptor set was obtained from a man between 40 and 49 years old in good health and CMV-seronegative.

Only a few counts were recorded for this clone. V is TRBV6-6 and J is TRBJ2-2; TRBD2 might be the D (5 bases). CDR1 is MNHNY and CDR2 is SVGAGI in the germline V gene (reference sequence). This CDR3 has 11 residues. Trimming shortened V by 10 bases and J by 7 bases, and 10 bases separated the two germline ends. This CDR3 is CATGSLGELFF. The CDR3 bases are TGTGCCACGGGGAGCCTCGGGGAGCTGTTTTTT.

The chain combines TRBV7-9 with TRBJ1-1, with D tentatively TRBD1 (6 bases). Trimming removed 5 bases at V and 0 bases at J, with 10 bases between. CDR1 is SEHNR and CDR2 is FQNEAQ in the germline V gene (reference sequence). The CDR3 covers 14 residues. The CDR3 region is CASSLGGVNTEAFF. CDR3 DNA sequence: TGTGCCAGCAGCCTAGGGGGGGTGAACACTGAAGCTTTCTTT.

The genes are TRBV11-2 and TRBJ1-4; D is uncertain. This CDR3 spans 16 amino acids. The germline CDR1 and CDR2 sequences are SGHAT and FQNNGV. Trimming stripped 3 bases from V and 0 bases from J, with 11 bases between. CDR3 bases: TGTGCCAGCAGCTTGAGTCGGAGTGCAACTAATGAAAAACTGTTTTTT. Protein: CASSLSRSATNEKLFF.

DNA for the CDR3: TGTGCCAGCAGCCCCGCGGGGCTCGGCGGCTACACCTTC. Residues: CASSPAGLGGYTF. The rearrangement joins TRBV7-2 to TRBJ1-2; D possibly corresponds to TRBD1 (5 bases). Germline V gene lookup returns CDR1 SGHTA and CDR2 FQGNSA. The CDR3 contains 13 residues. Trimming shortened V by 5 bases and J by 8 bases, and 15 bases separated the two germline ends.

The chain has TRBV4-1 and TRBJ2-2; D might be TRBD2 (5 bases). The V gene lost 0 bases and the J gene lost 2 bases, with 19 bases spanning the gap. Per the germline V gene, CDR1 is MGHRA and CDR2 is YSYEKL. The CDR3 covers 19 residues. CDR3 protein: CASSQDIGEWAANTGELFF. The CDR3 nucleotides are TGCGCCAGCAGCCAAGATATCGGGGAGTGGGCAGCAAACACCGGGGAGCTGTTTTTT.

The chain carries TRBV6-4 and TRBJ2-2, with D possibly TRBD1 on 6 matching bases. Germline values: CDR1 MRHNA, CDR2 SNTAGT. The germline V and J ends were trimmed by 5 bases and 0 bases, with 7 bases remaining between them. The CDR3 loop spans 14 amino acids. The CDR3 spells CASSRTANTGELFF. In nucleotides, the CDR3 is TGTGCCAGCAGTCGGACAGCGAACACCGGGGAGCTGTTTTTT.

This clone was observed a few times. The chain links TRBV5-4 to TRBJ1-1, with D maybe TRBD1 (5 bases). CDR3 length: 13 amino acids. The germline V and J ends were trimmed by 5 bases and 1 base, with 9 bases remaining between them. The germline CDR1 and CDR2 sequences are SGHNT and YYREEE (reference sequence). CDR3 in amino acids: CASRPQENTEAFF. DNA for the CDR3: TGTGCCAGCAGGCCACAGGAGAACACTGAAGCTTTCTTT.

A single count supports this clone. The chain employs TRBV18 and TRBJ2-1; D gene ambiguous. V lost 2 bases and J lost 6, with 5 bases in between. Per the germline V gene, CDR1 is KGHSH and CDR2 is LQKENI. This CDR3 is 12 amino acids long. Here the CDR3 reads CASSPTTNEQFF. In DNA form, the CDR3 reads TGTGCCAGCTCACCAACAACCAATGAGCAGTTCTTC. Drawing the rest from reference TRBV18 and TRBJ2-1, the complete variable domain is NAGVMQNPRHLVRRRGQEARLRCSPMKGHSHVYWYRQLPEEGLKFMVYLQKENIIDESGMPKERFSAEFPKEGPSILRIQQVVRGDSAAYFCASSPTTNEQFFGPGTRLTVL.

Concerning this clone: A read error may produce the germline difference seen at one junction end. This chain connects TRBV6-5 to TRBJ1-1, with D unresolved. Germline V gene sequence: CDR1 MNHEY, CDR2 SVGAGI. The CDR3 is 13 residues long. The CDR3 loop is CTSSYSGGPQAFF. The DNA of the CDR3 is TGTACCAGCAGTTACTCGGGAGGCCCCCAAGCTTTCTTT.

V usage is TRBV28 and J usage is TRBJ1-6, with a possible D match to TRBD1 (6 bases). Trimming stripped 3 bases from V and 0 bases from J, with 15 bases between. CDR1 and CDR2 (germline): MDHEN, SYDVKM. The CDR3 consists of 18 residues. The CDR3 loop reads CASSLAGATLSYNSPLHF. Here the CDR3 DNA reads TGTGCCAGCAGTTTGGCGGGGGCCACACTCTCCTATAATTCACCCCTCCACTTT.

V and J are TRBV5-1 and TRBJ2-7; D is perhaps TRBD1 (6 bases). This CDR3 region has 14 residues. Germline assignment: CDR1 SGHRS and CDR2 YFSETQ. The germline V and J ends were trimmed by 4 bases and 1 base, with 12 bases remaining between them. CDR3 in DNA: TGCGCCAGCAGCAAGGGGGACGGATCCTACGAGCAGTACTTC. It yields the protein CASSKGDGSYEQYF.

There are a few counts of this clone. The V gene is TRBV10-1, the J gene TRBJ2-5; D perhaps matches TRBD2 (5 bases). With 3 bases removed from V and 5 bases from J, the gap between germline ends came to 16 bases. The germline gives CDR1 WNHNN, CDR2 SYGVQD (reference sequence). The CDR3 spans 15 residues. CDR3 in amino acids: CASSEDPAGGETQYF. CDR3 nucleotide sequence: TGCGCCAGCAGTGAAGACCCCGCCGGCGGGGAGACCCAGTACTTC.

The chain has TRBV7-9 and TRBJ1-2; D possibly corresponds to TRBD1 (5 bases). This CDR3 is built from 17 residues. Trimming left V 1 base short and J 0 bases short, with 15 bases between. CDR1 and CDR2 from the germline V gene are SEHNR and FQNEAQ (reference sequence). For the CDR3, the DNA is TGTGCCAGCAGCTTAGTGTATGGGGCGATCTCTAACTATGGCTACACCTTC. Its protein is CASSLVYGAISNYGYTF.

The gene calls are TRBV25-1 and TRBJ1-6, with TRBD1 matching over 8 bases. V lost 3 bases and J lost 5; bases outside the gene matches: 6. The CDR3 has 16 residues. Germline V gene sequence: CDR1 MGHDK, CDR2 SYGVNS. CDR3 region: CASSDLGQGNNSPLHF. CDR3 nucleotide sequence: TGTGCCAGCAGTGATCTAGGACAGGGTAATAATTCACCCCTCCACTTT.

This chain joins TRBV18 and TRBJ1-1, with D hard to call. Germline assignment: CDR1 KGHSH and CDR2 LQKENI. Trimming shortened V by 5 bases and J by 0 bases, and 16 bases separated the two germline ends. The CDR3 contains 16 residues. The CDR3 coding sequence is TGTGCCAGCTCATCACTGGGAGGAGACATGAACACTGAAGCTTTCTTT. Encoded protein: CASSSLGGDMNTEAFF.

This clone has only a few counts. The V call is TRBV9, the J call TRBJ2-3; 7 bases are shared with TRBD2. CDR1 is SGDLS, CDR2 YYNGEE, per germline. V shed 4 bases, J shed 5 bases, and the junction held 10 bases outside the gene matches. This CDR3 is built from 15 residues. The CDR3 DNA reads as TGTGCCAGCAGCAATCGGACTAGGGCGGGAGATACGCAGTATTTT. Protein: CASSNRTRAGDTQYF.

The V call is TRBV21-1, the J call TRBJ2-7; TRBD1, the D gene given by the table, was not confirmed from the DNA. TRBV21-1 constitutes a pseudogene. This CDR3 comprises 14 residues. The CDR3 loop is CASSKGRGTYEQYF. The DNA for the CDR3 is TGTGCCAGCAGCAAGGGCAGGGGAACCTACGAGCAGTACTTC.

This chain uses TRBV20-1 with TRBJ1-1, with D uncertain. CDR3 length equals 11 residues. Trimming pared 6 bases from V and 5 bases from J, leaving 10 bases between. Germline-derived CDR1 and CDR2 are DFQATT and SNEGSKA (reference sequence). The CDR3 sequence: CSARIRTEAFF. In DNA form, the CDR3 reads TGCAGTGCGCGGATCCGAACTGAAGCTTTCTTT.

The V call is TRBV7-9, the J call TRBJ2-7; D is perhaps TRBD1 (6 bases). Trimming pared 5 bases from V and 2 bases from J, leaving 13 bases between. Per germline, CDR1 SEHNR and CDR2 FQNEAQ (reference sequence). The CDR3 totals 14 residues. The DNA for the CDR3 is TGTGCCAGCAGCCCGCCGGACAGACCCTACGAGCAGTACTTC. Encoded protein: CASSPPDRPYEQYF.

The genes are TRBV5-1 and TRBJ2-1, with D possibly TRBD2 on 5 matching bases. V was trimmed by 2 bases and J by 2 bases, leaving 5 bases between them. Germline V gene lookup returns CDR1 SGHRS and CDR2 YFSETQ. The length of the CDR3 is 13 residues. CDR3 residues: CASSFGTYNEQFF. The CDR3 bases are TGCGCCAGCAGCTTCGGGACCTACAATGAGCAGTTCTTC.

In its sample, this clone was seen a few times. This sequence joins TRBV5-1 and TRBJ2-2; possibly TRBD1 for D (5 bases). The CDR3 runs 15 residues. The germline V and J ends were trimmed by 4 bases and 5 bases, with 15 bases remaining between them. Germline CDR1 SGHRS, CDR2 YFSETQ. Here the CDR3 reads CASSLPRTSTGELFF. The CDR3 DNA reads TGCGCCAGCAGCCTCCCTCGGACATCAACCGGGGAGCTGTTTTTT. Together with reference TRBV5-1 and TRBJ2-2, the CDR3 gives the full variable domain: KAGVTQTPRYLIKTRGQQVTLSCSPISGHRSVSWYQQTPGQGLQFLFEYFSETQRNKGNFPGRFSGRQFSNSRSEMNVSTLELGDSALYLCASSLPRTSTGELFFGEGSRLTVL.

This sequence joins TRBV9 and TRBJ1-6, with unresolved D. The CDR3 is 13 residues long. The germline V gene encodes CDR1 SGDLS and CDR2 YYNGEE. Trimming removed 3 bases at V and 8 bases at J, with 9 bases between. This CDR3 reads CASSAPSDSPLHF. CDR3 nucleotides: TGTGCCAGCAGCGCCCCCTCGGATTCACCCCTCCACTTT.

This chain links TRBV4-1 with TRBJ2-5, with a possible D match to TRBD2 (5 bases). Germline CDR1 and CDR2: MGHRA and YSYEKL. V was cut by 4 bases and J by 2 bases, with 17 bases left in between. This CDR3 is 16 amino acids long. CDR3 DNA: TGCGCCAGCAGCCCCCTGTTCCGGGGTTTACAAGAGACCCAGTACTTC. The encoded protein is CASSPLFRGLQETQYF.

This clone occurred a few times. This chain connects TRBV11-2 to TRBJ2-5, with D tentatively TRBD1 (6 bases). This CDR3 spans 16 amino acids. In germline, CDR1 is SGHAT, CDR2 FQNNGV. V gave up 5 bases and J gave up 2 bases, with 18 bases separating them. This chain's CDR3 is CASSPPGHRKQETQYF. The CDR3 DNA reads as TGTGCCAGCAGCCCACCGGGACATAGGAAGCAAGAGACCCAGTACTTC.

The chain has TRBV23-1 and TRBJ2-1; TRBD2 matches 10 bases. TRBV23-1 is an open reading frame whose function is uncertain. This CDR3 comprises 14 residues. The V segment lost 3 bases and the J segment 13 bases; nucleotides outside the gene matches: 9. CDR3 coding DNA: TGCGCCAGCAGTCAGGGTCCAGCGGGGGGGCCCCAGTTCTTC. Its protein product is CASSQGPAGGPQFF.

Turning to this clone: One end of the junction varies from germline; a read error may be responsible. The chain combines TRBV6-6 with TRBJ2-1; 8 bases fit TRBD2. Germline lookup yields CDR1 MNHNY and CDR2 SVGAGI (reference sequence). The CDR3 length is 15 residues. The CDR3 spells CASTTRGGPNNGQFF. The CDR3 DNA sequence: TGTGCCAGCACGACCCGGGGGGGGCCGAACAATGGGCAGTTCTTC.

The chain carries TRBV19 and TRBJ1-2, with unresolved D. There are 15 residues in the CDR3. Trimming took off 5 bases at V and 0 bases at J, with 13 bases between the two ends. CDR1 and CDR2 (germline): LNHDA, SQIVND (reference sequence). The CDR3 sequence: CASSPAAGTNYGYTF. In nucleotides, the CDR3 is TGTGCCAGTAGTCCTGCAGCGGGAACTAACTATGGCTACACCTTC.

The chain combines TRBV5-1 with TRBJ2-5; 7 nucleotides match TRBD2. The CDR3 extends over 15 amino acids. The V segment lost 7 bases and the J segment 5 bases; nucleotides outside the gene matches: 14. CDR1 and CDR2 from the germline V gene are SGHRS and YFSETQ. CDR3 protein: CASSGGVGGSETQYF. CDR3 nucleotides: TGCGCCAGCTCTGGGGGGGTTGGGGGATCGGAGACCCAGTACTTC.

The chain links TRBV7-8 to TRBJ2-5; TRBD1 agrees at 7 bases. Judging by the DNA end, TRBJ2-7 fits better; the J call may be wrong. This CDR3 has 15 residues. CDR1 SGHVS and CDR2 FQNEAQ come from the germline V gene. CDR3 in DNA: TGTGCCAGTAAGAGGGGGTTGGACAGGTCCTACGAGCAGTACTTC. Residues: CASKRGLDRSYEQYF.

The gene calls are TRBV7-2 and TRBJ2-3; 8 bases agree with TRBD1. The CDR3 loop spans 14 amino acids. After removal of 5 bases from V and 9 bases from J, the junction contained 10 bases not matched to a gene. CDR1 SGHTA and CDR2 FQGNSA come from the germline V gene. The CDR3 region is CASSHGQGAGTQYF. CDR3 DNA sequence: TGTGCCAGCAGCCACGGACAGGGAGCTGGCACGCAGTATTTT.

The table lists this clone with a few counts. The chain combines TRBV2 with TRBJ1-3; tentatively, D is TRBD1 (5 bases). The CDR3 runs 14 residues. CDR1 is SNHLY, CDR2 FYNNEI, per germline. V lost 6 bases, J lost 0 bases, and 9 bases lay in between. The DNA for the CDR3 is TGTGCCAGCAGGGACAAAAGCTCTGGAAACACCATATATTTT. Protein sequence: CASRDKSSGNTIYF.

This clone appeared once. This sequence joins TRBV5-4 and TRBJ2-1, with D tentatively TRBD1 (6 bases). Germline-derived CDR1 and CDR2 are SGHNT and YYREEE (reference sequence). Trimming took 1 base from V and 10 from J, leaving 21 bases between them. The CDR3 has 16 residues. The CDR3 DNA follows: TGTGCCAGCAGCTTGTCGGACAGCCTCCTGATCATCGAGCAGTTCTTC. Amino acid sequence: CASSLSDSLLIIEQFF.